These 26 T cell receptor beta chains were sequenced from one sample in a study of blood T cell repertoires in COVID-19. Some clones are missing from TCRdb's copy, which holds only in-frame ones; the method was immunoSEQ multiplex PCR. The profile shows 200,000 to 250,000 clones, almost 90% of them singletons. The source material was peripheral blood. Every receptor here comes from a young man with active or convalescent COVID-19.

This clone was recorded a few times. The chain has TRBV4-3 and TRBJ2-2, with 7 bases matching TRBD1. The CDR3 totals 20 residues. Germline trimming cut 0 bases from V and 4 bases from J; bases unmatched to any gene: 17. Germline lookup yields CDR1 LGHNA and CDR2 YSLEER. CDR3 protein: CASSQEVLMTGYVSTGELFF. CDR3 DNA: TGCGCCAGCAGCCAAGAGGTGCTTATGACAGGGTACGTTAGCACCGGGGAGCTGTTTTTT.

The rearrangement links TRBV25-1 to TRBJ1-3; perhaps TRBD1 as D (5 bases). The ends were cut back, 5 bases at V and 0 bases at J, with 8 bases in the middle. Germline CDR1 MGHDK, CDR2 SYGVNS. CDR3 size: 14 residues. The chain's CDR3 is CASSFDSSGNTIYF. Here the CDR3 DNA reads TGTGCCAGCAGTTTTGACAGCTCTGGAAACACCATATATTTT.

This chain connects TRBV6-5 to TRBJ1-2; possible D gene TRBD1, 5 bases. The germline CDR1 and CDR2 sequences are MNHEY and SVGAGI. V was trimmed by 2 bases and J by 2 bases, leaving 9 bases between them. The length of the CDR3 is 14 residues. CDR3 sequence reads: CASSYGGVNYGYTF. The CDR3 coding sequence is TGTGCCAGCAGTTACGGGGGGGTAAACTATGGCTACACCTTC.

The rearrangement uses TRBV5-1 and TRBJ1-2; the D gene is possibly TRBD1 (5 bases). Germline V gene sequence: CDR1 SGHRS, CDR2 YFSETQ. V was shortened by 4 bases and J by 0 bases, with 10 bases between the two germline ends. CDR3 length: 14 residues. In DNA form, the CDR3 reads TGCGCCAGCAGCCCGGACAACGCTAACTATGGCTACACCTTC. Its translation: CASSPDNANYGYTF.

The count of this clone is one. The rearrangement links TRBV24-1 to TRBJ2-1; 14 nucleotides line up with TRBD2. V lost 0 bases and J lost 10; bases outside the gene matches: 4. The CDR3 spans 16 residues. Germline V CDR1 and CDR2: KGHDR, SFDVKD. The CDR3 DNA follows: TGTGCCACCAGTGATTTGGGGACTAGCGGGAGTTGGGAGCAGTTCTTC. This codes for CATSDLGTSGSWEQFF.

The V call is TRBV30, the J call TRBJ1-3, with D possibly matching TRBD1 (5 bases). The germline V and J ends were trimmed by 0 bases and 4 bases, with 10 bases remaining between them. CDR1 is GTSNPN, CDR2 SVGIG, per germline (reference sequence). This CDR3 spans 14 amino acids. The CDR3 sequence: CAWSVRGKGNTIYF. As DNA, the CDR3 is TGTGCCTGGAGTGTAAGGGGAAAAGGAAACACCATATATTTT.

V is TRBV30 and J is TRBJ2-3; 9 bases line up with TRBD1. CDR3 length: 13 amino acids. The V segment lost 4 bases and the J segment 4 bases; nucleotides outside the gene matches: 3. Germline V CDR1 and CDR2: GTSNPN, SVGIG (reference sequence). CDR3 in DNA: TGTGCCTGGAAGACAGGGGGTGCAGATACGCAGTATTTT. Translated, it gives CAWKTGGADTQYF.

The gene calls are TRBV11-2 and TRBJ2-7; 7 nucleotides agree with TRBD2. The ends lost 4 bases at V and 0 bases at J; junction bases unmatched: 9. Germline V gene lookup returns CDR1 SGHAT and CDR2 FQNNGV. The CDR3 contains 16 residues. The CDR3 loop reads CASSWGGSPLSYEQYF. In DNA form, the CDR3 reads TGTGCCAGCAGCTGGGGGGGGAGTCCCCTCTCCTACGAGCAGTACTTC.

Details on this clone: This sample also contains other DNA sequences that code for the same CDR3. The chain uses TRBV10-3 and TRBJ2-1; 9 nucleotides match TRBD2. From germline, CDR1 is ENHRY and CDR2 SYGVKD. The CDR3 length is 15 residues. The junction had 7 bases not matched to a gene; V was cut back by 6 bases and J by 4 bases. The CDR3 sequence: CAISESGGRYNEQFF. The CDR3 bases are TGTGCCATCAGCGAAAGCGGGGGGAGGTACAATGAGCAGTTCTTC.

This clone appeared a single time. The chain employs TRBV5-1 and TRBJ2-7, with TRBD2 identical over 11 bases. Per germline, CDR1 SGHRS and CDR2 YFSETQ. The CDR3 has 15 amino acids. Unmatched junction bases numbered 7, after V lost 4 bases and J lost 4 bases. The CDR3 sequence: CASSRGTSGEYEQYF. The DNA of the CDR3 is TGCGCCAGCAGCCGCGGGACTAGCGGAGAATACGAGCAGTACTTC.

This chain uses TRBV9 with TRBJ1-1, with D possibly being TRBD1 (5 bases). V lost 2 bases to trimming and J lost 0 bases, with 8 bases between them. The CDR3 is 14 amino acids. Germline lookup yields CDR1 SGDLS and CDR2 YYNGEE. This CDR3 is CASSVRQMNTEAFF. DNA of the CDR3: TGTGCCAGCAGCGTCCGACAGATGAACACTGAAGCTTTCTTT.

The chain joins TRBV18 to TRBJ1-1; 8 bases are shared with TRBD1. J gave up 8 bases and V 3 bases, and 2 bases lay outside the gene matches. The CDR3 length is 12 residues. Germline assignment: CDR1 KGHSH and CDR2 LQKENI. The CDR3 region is CASSPGDREAFF. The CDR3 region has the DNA TGTGCCAGCTCACCGGGGGACAGGGAAGCTTTCTTT. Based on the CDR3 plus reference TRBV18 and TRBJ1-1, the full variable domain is NAGVMQNPRHLVRRRGQEARLRCSPMKGHSHVYWYRQLPEEGLKFMVYLQKENIIDESGMPKERFSAEFPKEGPSILRIQQVVRGDSAAYFCASSPGDREAFFGQGTRLTVV.

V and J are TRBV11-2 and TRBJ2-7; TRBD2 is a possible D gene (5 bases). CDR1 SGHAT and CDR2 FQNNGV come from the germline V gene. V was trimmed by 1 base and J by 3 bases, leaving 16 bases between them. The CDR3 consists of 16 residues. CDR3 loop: CASSLGARPEVYEQYF. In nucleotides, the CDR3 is TGTGCCAGCAGCTTAGGGGCTAGACCGGAGGTCTACGAGCAGTACTTC.

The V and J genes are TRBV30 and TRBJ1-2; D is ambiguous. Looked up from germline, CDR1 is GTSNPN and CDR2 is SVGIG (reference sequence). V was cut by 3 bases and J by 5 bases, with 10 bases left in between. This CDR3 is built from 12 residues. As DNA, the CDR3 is TGTGCCTGGAGGTCCCCCTATTATGGCTACACCTTC. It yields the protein CAWRSPYYGYTF.

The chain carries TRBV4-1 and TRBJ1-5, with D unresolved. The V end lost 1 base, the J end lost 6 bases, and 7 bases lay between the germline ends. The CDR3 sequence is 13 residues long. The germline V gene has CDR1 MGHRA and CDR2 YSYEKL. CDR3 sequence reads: CASSQGGVQPQHF. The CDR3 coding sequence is TGCGCCAGCAGCCAAGGCGGGGTTCAGCCCCAGCATTTT.

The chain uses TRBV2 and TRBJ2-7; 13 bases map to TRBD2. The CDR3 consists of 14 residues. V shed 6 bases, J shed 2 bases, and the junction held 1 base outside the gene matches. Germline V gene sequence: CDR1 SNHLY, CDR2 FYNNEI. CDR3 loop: CASRGTSGTYEQYF. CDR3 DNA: TGTGCCAGCAGAGGGACTAGCGGGACCTACGAGCAGTACTTC. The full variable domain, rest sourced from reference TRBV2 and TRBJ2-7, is EPEVTQTPSHQVTQMGQEVILRCVPISNHLYFYWYRQILGQKVEFLVSFYNNEISEKSEIFDDQFSVERPDGSNFTLKIRSTKLEDSAMYFCASRGTSGTYEQYFGPGTRLTVT.

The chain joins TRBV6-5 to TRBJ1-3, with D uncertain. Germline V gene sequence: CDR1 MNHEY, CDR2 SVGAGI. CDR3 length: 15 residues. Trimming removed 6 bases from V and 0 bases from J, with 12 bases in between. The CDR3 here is CASRPQVLSGNTIYF. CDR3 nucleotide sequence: TGTGCCAGCAGACCTCAGGTTCTCTCTGGAAACACCATATATTTT.

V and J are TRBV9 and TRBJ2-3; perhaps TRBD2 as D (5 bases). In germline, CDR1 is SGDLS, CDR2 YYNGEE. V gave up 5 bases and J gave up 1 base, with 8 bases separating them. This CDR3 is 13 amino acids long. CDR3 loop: CASRSSGTDTQYF. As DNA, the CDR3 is TGTGCCAGCAGGAGTAGCGGCACAGATACGCAGTATTTT.

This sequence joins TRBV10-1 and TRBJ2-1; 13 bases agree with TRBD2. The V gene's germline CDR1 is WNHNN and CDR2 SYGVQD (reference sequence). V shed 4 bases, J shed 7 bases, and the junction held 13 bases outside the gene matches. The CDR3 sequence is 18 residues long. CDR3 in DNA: TGCGCCAGCAGTGCCCGGACTAGCGGGAGAGTAGGGGGGAATGAGCAGTTCTTC. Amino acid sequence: CASSARTSGRVGGNEQFF.

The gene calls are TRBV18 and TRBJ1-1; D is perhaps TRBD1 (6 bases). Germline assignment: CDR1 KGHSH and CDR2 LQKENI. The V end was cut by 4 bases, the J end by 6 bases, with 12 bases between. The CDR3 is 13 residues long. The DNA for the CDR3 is TGTGCCAGCTCACTAGGGACACCCGCTGAAGCTTTCTTT. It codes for CASSLGTPAEAFF.

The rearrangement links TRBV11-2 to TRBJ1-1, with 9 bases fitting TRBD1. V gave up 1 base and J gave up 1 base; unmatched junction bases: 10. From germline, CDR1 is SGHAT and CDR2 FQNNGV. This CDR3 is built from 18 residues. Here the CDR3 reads CASSLAPITGGENTEAFF. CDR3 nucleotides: TGTGCCAGCAGCTTAGCCCCCATAACAGGGGGCGAGAACACTGAAGCTTTCTTT.

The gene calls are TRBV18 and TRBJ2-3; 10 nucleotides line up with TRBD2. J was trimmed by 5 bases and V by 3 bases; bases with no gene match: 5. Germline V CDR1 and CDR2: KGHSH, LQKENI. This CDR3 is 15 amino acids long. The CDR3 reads CASSPVLAGEDTQYF. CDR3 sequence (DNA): TGTGCCAGCTCACCCGTCCTAGCGGGAGAAGATACGCAGTATTTT. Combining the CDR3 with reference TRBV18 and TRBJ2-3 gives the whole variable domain NAGVMQNPRHLVRRRGQEARLRCSPMKGHSHVYWYRQLPEEGLKFMVYLQKENIIDESGMPKERFSAEFPKEGPSILRIQQVVRGDSAAYFCASSPVLAGEDTQYFGPGTRLTVL.

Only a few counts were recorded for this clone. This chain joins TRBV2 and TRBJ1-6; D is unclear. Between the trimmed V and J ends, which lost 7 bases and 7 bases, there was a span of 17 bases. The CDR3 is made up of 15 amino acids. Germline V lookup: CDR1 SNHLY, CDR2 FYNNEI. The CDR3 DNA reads TGTGCCAGCAAGAGGGCAGCCTCTGGGAATTCACCCCTCCACTTT. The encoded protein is CASKRAASGNSPLHF. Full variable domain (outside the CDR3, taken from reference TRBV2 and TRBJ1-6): EPEVTQTPSHQVTQMGQEVILRCVPISNHLYFYWYRQILGQKVEFLVSFYNNEISEKSEIFDDQFSVERPDGSNFTLKIRSTKLEDSAMYFCASKRAASGNSPLHFGNGTRLTVT.

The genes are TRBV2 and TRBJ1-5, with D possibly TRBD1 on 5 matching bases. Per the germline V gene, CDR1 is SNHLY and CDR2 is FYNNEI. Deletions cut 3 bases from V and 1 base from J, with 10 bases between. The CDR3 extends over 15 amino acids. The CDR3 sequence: CASSERQTSNQPQHF. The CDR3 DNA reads TGTGCCAGCAGTGAGAGACAGACGAGCAATCAGCCCCAGCATTTT.

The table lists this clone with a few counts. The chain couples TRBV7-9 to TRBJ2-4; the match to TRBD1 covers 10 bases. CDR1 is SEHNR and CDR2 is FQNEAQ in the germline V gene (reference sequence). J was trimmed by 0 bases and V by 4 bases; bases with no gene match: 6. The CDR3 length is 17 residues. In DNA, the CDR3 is TGTGCCAGCAGCTCCCCGGGACAGGGGAGAGCCAAAAACATTCAGTACTTC. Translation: CASSSPGQGRAKNIQYF.

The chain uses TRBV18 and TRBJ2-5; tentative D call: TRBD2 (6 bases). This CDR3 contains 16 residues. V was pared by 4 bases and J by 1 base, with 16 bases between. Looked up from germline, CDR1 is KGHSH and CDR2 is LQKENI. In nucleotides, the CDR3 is TGTGCCAGCTCACTATATCCGGGACTCTTCCAAGAGACCCAGTACTTC. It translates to CASSLYPGLFQETQYF.